This T cell receptor (beta chain) was identified in a study of CD8+ T cells in alopecia areata. In each case, RNA was isolated and then reverse transcribed into cDNA as the sequencing template. Some clones are missing from TCRdb's copy, which holds only in-frame ones; the method was immunoSEQ multiplex PCR. The data show some 180,000 clones, 40% to 65% seen once. Germline-derived CDR1 and CDR2 are PRHDT and FYEKMQ (reference sequence). Trimming shortened V by 0 bases and J by 4 bases, and 10 bases separated the two germline ends. The CDR3 runs 14 residues. Treatment specified: oral pan-JAK inhibitor, 5-10 mg twice daily.

The sequencing used CD8+ T cells sorted from blood, collected at week 24, from a patient treated with tofacitinib. The genes are TRBV13 and TRBJ2-7; D is unclear. The sequence was collected from a human donor with alopecia areata. The CDR3 is CASSLGDRWYEQYF. CDR3 nucleotide sequence: TGTGCCAGCAGCTTAGGGGACCGATGGTACGAGCAGTACTTC.